This TCR beta chain emerged from a study of CD4 T cells in relation to SARS-CoV-2 and coronaviruses. For the study at large: Crossreactive spike epitopes shared across donors were mapped to their HLA restriction.

The study, taken as a whole, reports: Samples before the pandemic and after infection were not matched within any donor.

This clone occurred a few times. The target antigen is unknown. Only in-frame clones appear in the TCRdb table, and some are missing; sequencing was by immunoSEQ multiplex PCR. Of 27,000 or so clones in the sample, 75% to 80% are singletons; the top ten hold 16%. V dropped 5 bases and J dropped 4; count of bases not matched to a gene: 14. Germline V gene data show CDR1 as MNHEY and CDR2 as SMNVEV (reference sequence). This CDR3 contains 17 residues. CD4+ T cells from unexposed donors were obtained before the COVID-19 pandemic (2011-2018). Isolation of CD4+ T cells took place after about 9 days in culture. Unexposed-donor CD4+ T cells were probed with SARS-CoV-2 S/N and four cold-coronavirus spikes, cells permitting. Cultures received half-medium IL-2 refreshes on days 3 and 7.

This chain links TRBV27 with TRBJ1-5; the match to TRBD1 covers 7 bases. The sequenced sample consisted of CD4+ T cells from PBMCs, cultured in vitro. The receptor was isolated from a human donor in good health. The CDR3, as DNA: TGTGCCAGCAGTAGTACAGGGGAGGGACTTCTAAATCAGCCCCAGCATTTT. Its translation is CASSSTGEGLLNQPQHF.